The 21 T cell receptor beta chains presented below share a single source sample, sequenced in a study of T-cell memory formation after mild COVID-19. TCRdb reprocessed the 5' RACE reads with MiXCR, giving one entry per CDR3 protein. The table lists roughly 86,000 distinct CDR3 sequences, about 15% of them singletons, with approximately 39% in the top ten. The specimen sequenced was PBMCs or a T cell subset sorted from them (not recorded which). These receptors all come from a man aged 18 to 30 who had mild COVID-19 (a few samples of this study predate the infection). Cell type and time point are not known.

V and J are TRBV19 and TRBJ1-1; 7 bases align to TRBD1. The CDR3 extends over 13 amino acids. The germline V gene encodes CDR1 LNHDA and CDR2 SQIVND (reference sequence). The J segment lost 6 bases and the V segment lost 7 bases, leaving 8 bases of the junction unmatched. As DNA, the CDR3 is TGTGCCAGTATACCGCGGACAGGTCCTGAAGCTTTCTTT. This translates into CASIPRTGPEAFF. Full variable domain (missing parts from reference TRBV19 and TRBJ1-1): DGGITQSPKYLFRKEGQNVTLSCEQNLNHDAMYWYRQDPGQGLRLIYYSQIVNDFQKGDIAEGYSVSREKKESFPLTVTSAQKNPTAFYLCASIPRTGPEAFFGQGTRLTVV.

This clonotype was found a few times. The rearrangement joins TRBV7-6 to TRBJ2-7, with 7 bases fitting TRBD1. The CDR3 totals 16 residues. V trimming: 0 bases; J trimming: 2 bases; junction bases outside the gene matches: 7. The germline V gene encodes CDR1 SGHVS and CDR2 FNYEAQ. The CDR3 spells CASSLATDRLAYEQYF. The CDR3 coding sequence is TGTGCCAGCAGCTTAGCCACGGACAGGCTAGCCTACGAGCAGTACTTC.

At least ten counts were recorded for this clonotype. CDR3 protein: CASSLGQGLPYEQYF. CDR3 sequence (DNA): TGCGCCAGCAGCTTGGGACAGGGGCTTCCCTACGAGCAGTACTTC. The genes are TRBV5-1 and TRBJ2-7, with 8 positions matching TRBD1. The germline CDR1 and CDR2 sequences are SGHRS and YFSETQ. V shed 0 bases, J shed 2 bases, and the junction held 4 bases outside the gene matches. The CDR3 loop spans 15 amino acids.

This clonotype turned up a few times. V gene TRBV12-3 or TRBV12-4 combines with J gene TRBJ2-3; possible D gene TRBD2, 5 bases. The CDR3 is made up of 12 amino acids. V was shortened by 9 bases and J by 1 base, with 8 bases between the two germline ends. This CDR3 reads CASRTGTDTQYF. The CDR3, as DNA: TGTGCCAGTAGGACTGGCACAGATACGCAGTATTTT.

This clonotype was counted only a few times. This sequence joins TRBV6-6 and TRBJ2-3; 13 bases are a match to TRBD2. V lost 2 bases to trimming and J lost 2 bases; unmatched junction nucleotides: 4. The germline V gene encodes CDR1 MNHNY and CDR2 SVGAGI (reference sequence). This CDR3 has 17 amino acids. The CDR3 coding sequence is TGTGCCAGCAGTTACAGGGGACTAGCGGGGTTCACAGATACGCAGTATTTT. Protein: CASSYRGLAGFTDTQYF.

A few counts support this clonotype. The chain has TRBV4-1 and TRBJ1-5; TRBD1 matches 10 bases. Germline CDR1 is MGHRA and CDR2 is YSYEKL. This CDR3 is built from 14 residues. V lost 4 bases to trimming and J lost 9 bases; unmatched junction nucleotides: 6. DNA for the CDR3: TGCGCCAGCAGCCTAGGACAGGGGGAGACGCCCCAGCATTTT. Amino acids: CASSLGQGETPQHF.

This clonotype appeared a few times. The chain has TRBV4-1 and TRBJ1-2; D remains unclear. CDR3 length: 15 residues. V was trimmed by 1 base and J by 8 bases, leaving 17 bases between them. Germline V gives CDR1 MGHRA, CDR2 YSYEKL. CDR3 in amino acids: CASSQGATLDIGYTF. DNA for the CDR3: TGCGCCAGCAGCCAAGGGGCTACACTTGATATCGGCTACACCTTC.

This clonotype was observed a handful of times. The chain recombines TRBV4-3 with TRBJ1-1; D may be TRBD1 (5 bases). Germline V gene sequence: CDR1 LGHNA, CDR2 YSLEER. Trimming took off 0 bases at V and 2 bases at J, with 16 bases between the two ends. This CDR3 is 17 amino acids long. The CDR3 loop is CASSQEGFGGDNTEAFF. CDR3 bases: TGCGCCAGCAGCCAAGAAGGCTTTGGAGGGGATAACACTGAAGCTTTCTTT.

A few counts support this clonotype. The V call is TRBV6-5, the J call TRBJ2-7; either TRBD1 or TRBD2 may fit D (5 bases each). Per the germline V gene, CDR1 is MNHEY and CDR2 is SVGAGI. This CDR3 has 12 amino acids. The V end was cut by 6 bases, the J end by 7 bases, with 13 bases between. CDR3 loop: CASSPGRGEQYV. DNA of the CDR3: TGTGCCAGCAGCCCGGGACGCGGGGAGCAGTACGTC.

This clonotype was counted between two and nine times. V and J are TRBV24-1 and TRBJ2-1; D not certain. V was shortened by 5 bases and J by 6 bases, with 4 bases between the two germline ends. The CDR3 runs to 11 residues. Germline assignment: CDR1 KGHDR and CDR2 SFDVKD. The DNA of the CDR3 is TGTGCCACCAGTGCCTCCAATGAGCAGTTCTTC. This encodes CATSASNEQFF.

The rearrangement uses TRBV7-2 and TRBJ1-1, with 8 bases fitting TRBD1. V lost 3 bases to trimming and J lost 5 bases; unmatched junction nucleotides: 8. The CDR3 is 15 residues long. The germline V gene encodes CDR1 SGHTA and CDR2 FQGNSA. In nucleotides, the CDR3 is TGTGCCAGCAGCTTTGGACAGGGACGAACAACTGAAGCTTTCTTT. Its translation: CASSFGQGRTTEAFF.

This clonotype was seen more than once but under ten times. A read error may produce the germline difference seen at one junction end. This chain links TRBV29-1 with TRBJ1-1, with unresolved D. The V gene's germline CDR1 is SQVTM and CDR2 ANQGSEA. The length of the CDR3 is 14 residues. CDR3: CSVERGTTNAEAFF. The CDR3, as DNA: TGCAGCGTTGAACGAGGTACCACGAACGCTGAAGCTTTCTTT.

This clonotype was detected only a few times. The chain links TRBV6-6 to TRBJ2-7, with D tentatively TRBD1 or TRBD2 (6 bases each). Germline V gene data show CDR1 as MNHNY and CDR2 as SVGAGI (reference sequence). The CDR3 sequence is 12 residues long. The CDR3 DNA is TGTGCCAGCAGTTACTCCCCGGGGGCATTAAACGTC. This codes for CASSYSPGALNV.

The chain combines TRBV11-2 with TRBJ2-2; D is ambiguous. V lost 3 bases to trimming and J lost 1 base, with 9 bases between them. The length of the CDR3 is 15 residues. The germline V gene has CDR1 SGHAT and CDR2 FQNNGV. The CDR3: CASSLQKKNTGELFF. The CDR3, as DNA: TGTGCCAGCAGCTTGCAGAAGAAGAACACCGGGGAGCTGTTTTTT. The full variable domain, with the rest looked up from reference TRBV11-2 and TRBJ2-2, is EAGVAQSPRYKIIEKRQSVAFWCNPISGHATLYWYQQILGQGPKLLIQFQNNGVVDDSQLPKDRFSAERLKGVDSTLKIQPAKLEDSAVYLCASSLQKKNTGELFFGEGSRLTVL.

The chain combines TRBV7-9 with TRBJ1-3, with TRBD1 as a possible D gene (6 bases). Deletions cut 5 bases from V and 8 bases from J, with 25 bases between. The germline V gene has CDR1 SEHNR and CDR2 FQNEAQ (reference sequence). The CDR3 loop spans 17 amino acids. This chain's CDR3 is CASSDFDRLSSGYTIYF. CDR3 nucleotide sequence: TGTGCCAGCAGCGACTTCGACAGGCTCTCCTCGGGATACACCATATATTTT.

The rearrangement joins TRBV19 to TRBJ1-6; TRBD1 is a possible D gene (5 bases). The V end lost 5 bases, the J end lost 7 bases, and 21 bases lay between the germline ends. The CDR3 has 17 amino acids. Germline V gene sequence: CDR1 LNHDA, CDR2 SQIVND (reference sequence). As DNA, the CDR3 is TGTGCCAGTAGTCCGCGTCGACCTAAATACAGGAATTCACCCCTCCACTTT. Amino acid sequence: CASSPRRPKYRNSPLHF.

This clonotype has just a few counts. The V gene is TRBV12-3 or TRBV12-4, the J gene TRBJ2-1; a possible D gene is TRBD2 (6 bases). The V end was cut by 3 bases, the J end by 10 bases, with 7 bases between. CDR3 length: 11 residues. CDR3 sequence reads: CASSFGREQFF. CDR3 nucleotides: TGTGCCAGCAGTTTTGGGAGGGAGCAGTTCTTC.

Only a few counts were recorded for this clonotype. The chain couples TRBV7-9 to TRBJ1-1, with unresolved D. V was cut by 5 bases and J by 5 bases, with 9 bases left in between. Germline V gene data show CDR1 as SEHNR and CDR2 as FQNEAQ (reference sequence). The CDR3 contains 12 residues. CDR3 protein: CASSPQRTEAFF. Here the CDR3 DNA reads TGTGCCAGCAGCCCTCAGAGGACTGAAGCTTTCTTT. Full variable domain (rest looked up from reference TRBV7-9 and TRBJ1-1): DTGVSQNPRHKITKRGQNVTFRCDPISEHNRLYWYRQTLGQGPEFLTYFQNEAQLEKSRLLSDRFSAERPKGSFSTLEIQRTEQGDSAMYLCASSPQRTEAFFGQGTRLTVV.

Only a few counts were recorded for this clonotype. The CDR3 loop reads CSVEDWHVQETQYF. CDR3 nucleotides: TGCAGCGTTGAAGATTGGCACGTGCAAGAGACCCAGTACTTC. The chain carries TRBV29-1 and TRBJ2-5; D remains unclear. CDR3 size: 14 residues. CDR1 is SQVTM and CDR2 is ANQGSEA in the germline V gene. The ends were cut back, 0 bases at V and 2 bases at J, with 10 bases in the middle.

J is TRBJ2-1 and V is TRBV4-3; weak D call: TRBD1 (6 bases). This CDR3 has 16 residues. The V end was cut by 0 bases, the J end by 7 bases, with 16 bases between. Germline-derived CDR1 and CDR2 are LGHNA and YSLEER. CDR3 residues: CASSQDELSRGNEQFF. The CDR3, as DNA: TGCGCCAGCAGCCAAGATGAATTATCCAGGGGTAATGAGCAGTTCTTC.

The genes are TRBV2 and TRBJ1-4; D might be TRBD1 (5 bases). V was cut by 4 bases and J by 4 bases, with 22 bases left in between. Germline assignment: CDR1 SNHLY and CDR2 FYNNEI. The CDR3 contains 18 residues. CDR3 DNA: TGTGCCAGCAGTGCAGATCCTGCTCACGGGGCTATTAATGAAAAACTGTTTTTT. Its translation is CASSADPAHGAINEKLFF.